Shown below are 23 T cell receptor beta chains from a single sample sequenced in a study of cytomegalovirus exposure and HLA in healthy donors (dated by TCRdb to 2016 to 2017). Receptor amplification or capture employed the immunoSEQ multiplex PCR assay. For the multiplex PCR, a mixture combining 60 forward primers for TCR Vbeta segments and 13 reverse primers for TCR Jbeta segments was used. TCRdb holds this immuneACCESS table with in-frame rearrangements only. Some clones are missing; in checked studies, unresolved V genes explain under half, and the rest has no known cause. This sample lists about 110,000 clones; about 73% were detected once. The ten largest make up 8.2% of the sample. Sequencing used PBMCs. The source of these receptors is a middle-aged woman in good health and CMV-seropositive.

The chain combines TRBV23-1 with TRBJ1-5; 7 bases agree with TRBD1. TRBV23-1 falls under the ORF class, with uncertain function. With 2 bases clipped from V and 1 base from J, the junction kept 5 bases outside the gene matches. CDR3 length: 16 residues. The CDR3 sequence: CASSQHHRGSNQPQHF. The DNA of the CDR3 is TGCGCCAGCAGTCAACACCACAGGGGAAGCAATCAGCCCCAGCATTTT.

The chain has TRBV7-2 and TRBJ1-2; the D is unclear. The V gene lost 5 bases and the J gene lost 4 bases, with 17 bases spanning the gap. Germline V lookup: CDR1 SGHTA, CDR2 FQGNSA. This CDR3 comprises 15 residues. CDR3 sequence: CASSAPEGFGYGYTF. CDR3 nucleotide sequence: TGTGCCAGCAGCGCGCCTGAGGGTTTCGGCTATGGCTACACCTTC. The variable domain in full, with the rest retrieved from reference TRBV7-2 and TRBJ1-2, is GAGVSQSPSNKVTEKGKDVELRCDPISGHTALYWYRQSLGQGLEFLIYFQGNSAPDKSGLPSDRFSAERTGGSVSTLTIQRTQQEDSAVYLCASSAPEGFGYGYTFGSGTRLTVV.

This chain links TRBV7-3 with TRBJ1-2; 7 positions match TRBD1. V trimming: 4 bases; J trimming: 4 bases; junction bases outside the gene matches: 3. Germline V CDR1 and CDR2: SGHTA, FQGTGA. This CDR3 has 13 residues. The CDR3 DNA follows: TGTGCCAGCAGCTATCGGACAGGCTATGGCTACACCTTC. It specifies CASSYRTGYGYTF.

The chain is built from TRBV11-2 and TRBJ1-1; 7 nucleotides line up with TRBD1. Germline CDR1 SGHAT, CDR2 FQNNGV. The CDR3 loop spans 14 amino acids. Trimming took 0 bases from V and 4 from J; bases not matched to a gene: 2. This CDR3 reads CASSLEAGGTEAFF. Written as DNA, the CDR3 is TGTGCCAGCAGCTTAGAGGCAGGGGGCACTGAAGCTTTCTTT. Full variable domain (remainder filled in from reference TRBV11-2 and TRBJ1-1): EAGVAQSPRYKIIEKRQSVAFWCNPISGHATLYWYQQILGQGPKLLIQFQNNGVVDDSQLPKDRFSAERLKGVDSTLKIQPAKLEDSAVYLCASSLEAGGTEAFFGQGTRLTVV.

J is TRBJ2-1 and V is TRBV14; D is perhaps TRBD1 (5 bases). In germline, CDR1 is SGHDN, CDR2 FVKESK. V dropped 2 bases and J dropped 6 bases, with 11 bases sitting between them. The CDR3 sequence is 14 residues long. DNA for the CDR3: TGTGCCAGCAGCCAATTGCAGGGTCTCAATGAGCAGTTCTTC. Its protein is CASSQLQGLNEQFF.

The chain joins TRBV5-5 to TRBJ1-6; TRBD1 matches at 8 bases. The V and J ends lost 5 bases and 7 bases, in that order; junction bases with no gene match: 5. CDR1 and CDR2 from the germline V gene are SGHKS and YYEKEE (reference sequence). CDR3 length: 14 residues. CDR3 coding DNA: TGTGCCAGCAGGTCGGACAGGGTCAATTCACCCCTCCACTTT. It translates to CASRSDRVNSPLHF.

CDR3 nucleotide sequence: TGTGCCAGCAGCGAATCAGGGGGCGCGGGTCAGCCCCAGCATTTT. This codes for CASSESGGAGQPQHF. The J gene is TRBJ1-5, the V gene TRBV9; 8 nucleotides line up with TRBD1. After removal of 3 bases from V and 6 bases from J, the junction contained 8 bases not matched to a gene. The CDR3 covers 15 residues. Germline V gives CDR1 SGDLS, CDR2 YYNGEE.

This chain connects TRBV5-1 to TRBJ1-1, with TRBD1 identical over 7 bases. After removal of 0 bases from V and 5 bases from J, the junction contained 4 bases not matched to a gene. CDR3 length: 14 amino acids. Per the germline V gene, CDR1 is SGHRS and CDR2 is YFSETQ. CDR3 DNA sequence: TGCGCCAGCAGCTTGGGGACAGGTAATACTGAAGCTTTCTTT. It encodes CASSLGTGNTEAFF.

CDR3 sequence: CASSPSGVDTEAFF. CDR3 DNA: TGTGCCAGCTCACCATCGGGAGTAGACACTGAAGCTTTCTTT. The chain joins TRBV18 to TRBJ1-1; D not resolved. The CDR3 length is 14 residues. Trimming removed 2 bases from V and 3 bases from J, with 10 bases in between. CDR1 and CDR2 from the germline V gene are KGHSH and LQKENI.

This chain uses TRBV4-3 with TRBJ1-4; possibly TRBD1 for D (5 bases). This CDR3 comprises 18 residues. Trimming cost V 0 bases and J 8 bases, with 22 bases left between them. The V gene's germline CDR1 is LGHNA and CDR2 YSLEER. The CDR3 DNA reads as TGCGCCAGCAGCCAAGATATCGGGGGAAGAACTGCCGGGGAAAAACTGTTTTTT. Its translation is CASSQDIGGRTAGEKLFF.

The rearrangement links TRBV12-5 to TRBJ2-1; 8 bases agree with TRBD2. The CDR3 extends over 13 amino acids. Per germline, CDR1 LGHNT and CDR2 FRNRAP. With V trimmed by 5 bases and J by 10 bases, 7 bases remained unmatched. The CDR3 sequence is CASGGGGGGEQFF. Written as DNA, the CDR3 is TGTGCTAGTGGTGGAGGAGGCGGGGGGGAGCAGTTCTTC.

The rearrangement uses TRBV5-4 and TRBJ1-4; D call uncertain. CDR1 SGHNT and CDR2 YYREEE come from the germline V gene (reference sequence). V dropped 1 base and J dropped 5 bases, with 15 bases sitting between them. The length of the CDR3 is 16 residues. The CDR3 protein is CASSLKSHPENEKLFF. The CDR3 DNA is TGTGCCAGCAGCTTGAAATCCCATCCTGAGAATGAAAAACTGTTTTTT.

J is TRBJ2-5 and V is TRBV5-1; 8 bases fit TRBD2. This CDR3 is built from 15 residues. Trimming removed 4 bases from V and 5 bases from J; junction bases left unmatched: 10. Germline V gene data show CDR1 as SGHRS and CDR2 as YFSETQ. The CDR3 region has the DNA TGCGCCAGCAGCCAGACGGGGGGGATGTCGGAGACCCAGTACTTC. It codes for CASSQTGGMSETQYF.

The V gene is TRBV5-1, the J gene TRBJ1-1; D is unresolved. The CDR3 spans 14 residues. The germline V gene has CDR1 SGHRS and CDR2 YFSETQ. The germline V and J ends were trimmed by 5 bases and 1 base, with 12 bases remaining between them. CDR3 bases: TGCGCCAGCAGATACAGAGAAGAGAACACTGAAGCTTTCTTT. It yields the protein CASRYREENTEAFF.

In nucleotides, the CDR3 is TGTGCCAGCAGTAGAGGGACAGGCTTTCGGGAGCAGTACTTC. Amino acids: CASSRGTGFREQYF. The V call is TRBV6-5, the J call TRBJ2-7; 8 positions agree with TRBD1. Germline CDR1 is MNHEY and CDR2 is SVGAGI. This CDR3 has 14 residues. J lost 7 bases, V lost 5 bases, and 10 bases had no gene match.

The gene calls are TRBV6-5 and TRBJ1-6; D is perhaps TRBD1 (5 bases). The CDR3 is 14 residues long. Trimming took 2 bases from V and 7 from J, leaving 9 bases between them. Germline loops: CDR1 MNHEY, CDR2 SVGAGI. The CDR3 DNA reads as TGTGCCAGCAGTTACAGGGGTGACAATTCACCCCTCCACTTT. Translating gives CASSYRGDNSPLHF.

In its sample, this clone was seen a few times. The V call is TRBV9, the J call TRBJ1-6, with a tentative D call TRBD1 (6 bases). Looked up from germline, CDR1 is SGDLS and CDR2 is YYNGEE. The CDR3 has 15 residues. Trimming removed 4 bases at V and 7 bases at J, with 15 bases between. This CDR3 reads CASSLSHRENSPLHF. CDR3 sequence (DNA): TGTGCCAGCAGCCTCTCGCACAGGGAGAATTCACCCCTCCACTTT.

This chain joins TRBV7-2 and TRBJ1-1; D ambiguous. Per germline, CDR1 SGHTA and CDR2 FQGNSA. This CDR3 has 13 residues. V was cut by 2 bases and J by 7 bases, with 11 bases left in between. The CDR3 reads CASSLIKTGEAFF. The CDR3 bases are TGTGCCAGCAGCTTAATTAAAACGGGTGAAGCTTTCTTT.

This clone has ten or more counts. In DNA, the CDR3 is TGCGCCAGCAGCCAAGAGAAAACAGGGGGGACAATTGCTGGCCAAAAAGACAATGAGCAGTTCTTC. Protein product: CASSQEKTGGTIAGQKDNEQFF. V is TRBV4-3 and J is TRBJ2-1; 8 bases are shared with TRBD1. Germline loops: CDR1 LGHNA, CDR2 YSLEER. This CDR3 has 22 amino acids. The junction had 24 bases not matched to a gene; V was cut back by 0 bases and J by 5 bases.

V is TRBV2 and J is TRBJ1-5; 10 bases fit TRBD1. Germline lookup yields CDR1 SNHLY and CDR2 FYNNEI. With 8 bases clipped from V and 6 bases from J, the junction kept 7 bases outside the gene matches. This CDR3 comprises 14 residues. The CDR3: CASGVGQGGQPQHF. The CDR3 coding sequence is TGTGCCAGCGGAGTCGGACAGGGGGGTCAGCCCCAGCATTTT.

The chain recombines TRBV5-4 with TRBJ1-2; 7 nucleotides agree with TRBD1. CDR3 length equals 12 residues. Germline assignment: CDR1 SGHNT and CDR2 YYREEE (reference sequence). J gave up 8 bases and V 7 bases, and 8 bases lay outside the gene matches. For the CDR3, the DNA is TGTGCCAGCGGAAGACAGGGTCCGGGCTACACCTTC. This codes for CASGRQGPGYTF.

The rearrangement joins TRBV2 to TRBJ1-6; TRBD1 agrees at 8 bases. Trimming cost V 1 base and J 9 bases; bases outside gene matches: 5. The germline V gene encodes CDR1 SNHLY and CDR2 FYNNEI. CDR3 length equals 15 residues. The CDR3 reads CASSEEDRVISPLHF. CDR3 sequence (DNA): TGTGCCAGCAGTGAAGAGGACAGGGTGATTTCACCCCTCCACTTT.

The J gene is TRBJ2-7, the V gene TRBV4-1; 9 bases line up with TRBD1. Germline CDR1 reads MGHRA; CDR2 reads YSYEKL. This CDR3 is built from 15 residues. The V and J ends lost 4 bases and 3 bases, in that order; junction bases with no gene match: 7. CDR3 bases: TGCGCCAGCAGCCTTACGGGACAGGGTTTCTACGAGCAGTACTTC. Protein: CASSLTGQGFYEQYF.